This T cell receptor beta chain was sequenced during a study of radiotherapy plus CTLA-4 blockade in lung cancer. Only in-frame clones appear in the TCRdb table, and some are missing; sequencing was by immunoSEQ multiplex PCR. Among fewer than 70,000 clones listed, roughly 85% were seen once. The starting material was peripheral blood, obtained from a patient treated with radiotherapy plus ipilimumab. The receptor was derived from a human donor with non-small cell lung cancer who had a complete response to radiotherapy plus ipilimumab.

CDR3 nucleotides: TGTGCCAGCAGCTTAGCTTCCGGACAGTTTTCAAACTATGGCTACACCTTC. Amino acids: CASSLASGQFSNYGYTF. This rearrangement joins TRBV7-9 to TRBJ1-2; the D gene is possibly TRBD1 (6 bases). The CDR3 consists of 17 residues. Trimming took 0 bases from V and 2 from J, leaving 16 bases between them. Germline lookup yields CDR1 SEHNR and CDR2 FQNEAQ (reference sequence).